The T cell receptor beta chain described here comes from a study of blood T cells in healthy people across ages. It was with a sample-barcoded 5' primer and a J-beta primer mix that a second PCR of roughly 7 to 11 cycles was run. MiXCR, applied by TCRdb to the 5' RACE reads, yields one record per CDR3 protein. The data contain hundreds of thousands of distinct CDR3 sequences, approximately 30% of them singletons. In this sample, this clonotype turned up many times. V was pared by 2 bases and J by 1 base, with 3 bases of the junction left unmatched. The CDR3 is made up of 14 amino acids. Germline V gene lookup returns CDR1 DFQATT and CDR2 SNEGSKA (reference sequence).

The chain is built from TRBV20-1 and TRBJ2-3; 7 bases line up with TRBD1. This sequence was found in a woman aged 80 or over in good health. The material sequenced was blood. The CDR3 DNA is TGCAGTGCTAGAACAGGACAGGGCACAGATACGCAGTATTTT. Its protein is CSARTGQGTDTQYF.